The next 30 T cell receptor beta chains were all read from a single sample in a study of T cells after yellow fever vaccination. MiXCR, run by TCRdb on the 5' RACE reads, gives a single entry per CDR3 protein. Here the sample spans over 300,000 distinct CDR3 sequences, roughly 6.8% being singletons. Sequencing used PBMCs, obtained around 45 days after the first yellow fever vaccination. These receptors all come from a young man who received the YFV17D yellow fever vaccine.

The chain recombines TRBV15 with TRBJ1-5; TRBD1 aligns across 9 bases. Germline V gene data show CDR1 as LNHNV and CDR2 as YYDKDF (reference sequence). The CDR3 runs to 15 residues. V shed 5 bases and J 4 bases; nucleotides not matched to a gene: 6. The CDR3 DNA sequence: TGTGCCACCAGCCCTGGGACAGGGACTAATCAGCCCCAGCATTTT. This encodes CATSPGTGTNQPQHF.

This clonotype was seen more than once but under ten times. V usage is TRBV7-3 and J usage is TRBJ2-2; 7 nucleotides agree with TRBD2. The CDR3 length is 13 residues. Germline CDR1 SGHTA, CDR2 FQGTGA. V trimming: 8 bases; J trimming: 4 bases; junction bases outside the gene matches: 4. The CDR3 DNA reads as TGTGCCAGCGGGGGGGAGAGCACCGGGGAGCTGTTTTTT. It specifies CASGGESTGELFF.

Only a few counts were recorded for this clonotype. The missing conserved phenylalanine or tryptophan at the end of this CDR3 makes a read error likely. The limits of the CDR3 on the DNA are not certain, so only TCRdb's listed CDR3 is given. The genes are TRBV4-3 and TRBJ2-5; the table names TRBD1, a call not compared with the DNA. With termini counted, the CDR3 has 11 amino acids. CDR1 and CDR2 (germline): LGHNA, YSLEER. CDR3: CASSRSQGVGV.

This clonotype came up a few times. This chain uses TRBV6-7 with TRBJ2-2; the match to TRBD2 covers 16 bases. TRBV6-7 is identified as an open reading frame with a role that is uncertain. The CDR3 contains 17 residues. The V gene end was trimmed by 5 bases and the J gene end by 4 bases; junction bases not matched to a gene: 4. This CDR3 reads CASSPGTSGGGTGELFF. The CDR3 nucleotides are TGTGCCAGCAGTCCCGGGACTAGCGGGGGGGGCACCGGGGAGCTGTTTTTT.

This clonotype was counted a few times. This chain connects TRBV12-3 or TRBV12-4 to TRBJ1-2; 9 bases line up with TRBD1. The CDR3 has 15 residues. V lost 7 bases, J lost 4 bases, and 10 bases stayed unmatched. CDR3 sequence: CASTGQGKVSYGYTF. CDR3 bases: TGTGCCAGCACCGGACAGGGGAAAGTGAGCTATGGCTACACCTTC.

J is TRBJ1-5 and V is TRBV20-1, with D possibly matching TRBD1 (5 bases). The CDR3 has 14 amino acids. Germline-derived CDR1 and CDR2 are DFQATT and SNEGSKA (reference sequence). V gave up 4 bases and J gave up 1 base, with 11 bases separating them. CDR3 sequence reads: CSATGLQSNQPQHF. CDR3 nucleotide sequence: TGCAGTGCTACGGGACTCCAGAGCAATCAGCCCCAGCATTTT.

This clonotype appeared a few times. Sequence at one end of the junction differs from germline and may be a read error. This sequence joins TRBV28 and TRBJ1-2, with 9 bases that match TRBD1. The germline V gene encodes CDR1 MDHEN and CDR2 SYDVKM. This CDR3 is built from 16 residues. The CDR3 bases are TGTGCCAGCAGTACCGGGACAGGGATATCTAAGTATGGCTACACCTTC. Its translation: CASSTGTGISKYGYTF.

This clonotype was observed a handful of times. V gene TRBV5-1 combines with J gene TRBJ2-2; D remains unclear. The CDR3 is 17 residues long. V was cut by 4 bases and J by 6 bases, with 22 bases left in between. Germline CDR1 reads SGHRS; CDR2 reads YFSETQ. In DNA, the CDR3 is TGCGCCAGCAGCCTTCGGACGGGTCCTTTGATAGCCGGGGAGCTGTTTTTT. The encoded protein is CASSLRTGPLIAGELFF. Variable domain in full (rest from reference TRBV5-1 and TRBJ2-2): KAGVTQTPRYLIKTRGQQVTLSCSPISGHRSVSWYQQTPGQGLQFLFEYFSETQRNKGNFPGRFSGRQFSNSRSEMNVSTLELGDSALYLCASSLRTGPLIAGELFFGEGSRLTVL.

The genes are TRBV4-1 and TRBJ2-2; D unclear. The V gene lost 0 bases and the J gene lost 3 bases, with 8 bases spanning the gap. Per germline, CDR1 MGHRA and CDR2 YSYEKL. The CDR3 is 15 residues long. CDR3 sequence: CASSQEGQYTGELFF. As DNA, the CDR3 is TGCGCCAGCAGCCAAGAAGGCCAGTACACCGGGGAGCTGTTTTTT.

This clonotype was picked up a small number of times. The chain links TRBV12-3 or TRBV12-4 to TRBJ2-3; D is perhaps TRBD2 (5 bases). This CDR3 spans 16 amino acids. V gave up 5 bases and J gave up 4 bases, with 19 bases separating them. CDR3 sequence: CASSGGERRTPDTQYF. The CDR3 coding sequence is TGTGCCAGCAGTGGAGGTGAGAGGAGGACCCCAGATACGCAGTATTTT.

The chain carries TRBV29-1 and TRBJ1-3; D possibly corresponds to TRBD1 (5 bases). This CDR3 spans 15 amino acids. Germline CDR1 reads SQVTM; CDR2 reads ANQGSEA. V lost 6 bases and J lost 2, with 17 bases in between. The CDR3 reads CSVTKGFGTGNTIYF. Here the CDR3 DNA reads TGCAGCGTCACTAAGGGGTTCGGTACTGGAAACACCATATATTTT.

This clonotype turned up a few times. The rearrangement joins TRBV7-8 to TRBJ2-2, with 13 positions matching TRBD2. Germline V CDR1 and CDR2: SGHVS, FQNEAQ. The CDR3 covers 18 residues. Losses at the gene ends were 2 bases for V and 3 bases for J; bases not matched to a gene: 6. CDR3 nucleotides: TGTGCCAGCAGCTTATTCGGGACTAGCGGGACGTACACCGGGGAGCTGTTTTTT. It specifies CASSLFGTSGTYTGELFF.

This clonotype has a handful of counts. The J gene is TRBJ2-1, the V gene TRBV6-2 or TRBV6-3; 9 bases line up with TRBD2. Per the germline V gene, CDR1 is MNHEY and CDR2 is SVGEGT. With 0 bases clipped from V and 6 bases from J, the junction kept 15 bases outside the gene matches. The CDR3 is 19 amino acids. The CDR3 DNA sequence: TGTGCCAGCAGTTACTCGAGACTGTCCCAGCGGGGGGTTATCAATGAGCAGTTCTTC. It specifies CASSYSRLSQRGVINEQFF.

This chain connects TRBV6-5 to TRBJ2-1; D call uncertain. Trimming stripped 0 bases from V and 3 bases from J, with 12 bases between. CDR1 MNHEY and CDR2 SVGAGI come from the germline V gene. The CDR3 totals 16 residues. The CDR3 DNA reads TGTGCCAGCAGTTACTCGACCCATGTCGACTACAATGAGCAGTTCTTC. Its protein product is CASSYSTHVDYNEQFF.

This clonotype was counted only a few times. The V gene is TRBV12-3 or TRBV12-4, the J gene TRBJ2-7, with D tentatively TRBD1 or TRBD2 (5 bases each). This CDR3 is 13 amino acids long. Trimming removed 5 bases at V and 3 bases at J, with 11 bases between. The DNA for the CDR3 is TGTGCCAGCAGTACGGGACGGAACTACGAGCAGTACTTC. This gives the protein CASSTGRNYEQYF.

This clonotype came up a few times. J is TRBJ2-5 and V is TRBV6-1, with TRBD2 matching 10 bases. The V gene end was trimmed by 6 bases and the J gene end by 2 bases; junction bases not matched to a gene: 9. Germline assignment: CDR1 MNHNS and CDR2 SASEGT. The CDR3 totals 16 residues. CDR3 sequence: CASSALAGDYQETQYF. CDR3 bases: TGTGCCAGCAGCGCTCTAGCGGGGGACTATCAAGAGACCCAGTACTTC.

The gene calls are TRBV4-2 and TRBJ2-3; 8 nucleotides line up with TRBD2. The V gene end was trimmed by 1 base and the J gene end by 2 bases; junction bases not matched to a gene: 5. The CDR3 has 16 residues. The V gene's germline CDR1 is LGHNA and CDR2 YNFKEQ. The CDR3 DNA is TGTGCCAGCAGCCAAGGTGACGGGGGGGCCACAGATACGCAGTATTTT. This encodes CASSQGDGGATDTQYF.

V is TRBV7-3 and J is TRBJ1-1, with 10 bases that match TRBD1. Germline V gives CDR1 SGHTA, CDR2 FQGTGA. Trimming took 10 bases from V and 0 from J; bases not matched to a gene: 2. The CDR3 loop spans 13 amino acids. CDR3: CATGTGVNTEAFF. In DNA form, the CDR3 reads TGTGCCACCGGGACAGGGGTGAACACTGAAGCTTTCTTT.

The chain employs TRBV4-1 and TRBJ2-3; 13 nucleotides line up with TRBD2. The V gene end was trimmed by 6 bases and the J gene end by 5 bases; junction bases not matched to a gene: 8. The CDR3 length is 16 residues. The germline V gene has CDR1 MGHRA and CDR2 YSYEKL. This CDR3 is CASRPLAGGRKDTQYF. CDR3 coding DNA: TGCGCCAGCAGACCACTAGCGGGGGGGCGTAAAGATACGCAGTATTTT.

The chain uses TRBV15 and TRBJ2-1; possible D gene TRBD2, 6 bases. CDR1 LNHNV and CDR2 YYDKDF come from the germline V gene (reference sequence). V shed 5 bases and J shed 8 bases, with 19 bases lying between them. The CDR3 covers 15 residues. Here the CDR3 DNA reads TGTGCCACCAGCTATACGGCGGGGTTTCGAGATGAGCAGTTCTTC. Its translation: CATSYTAGFRDEQFF.

This clonotype occurred a few times. J is TRBJ2-2 and V is TRBV4-2, with TRBD2 as a possible D gene (6 bases). V lost 4 bases to trimming and J lost 6 bases, with 18 bases between them. Germline-derived CDR1 and CDR2 are LGHNA and YNFKEQ. This CDR3 spans 16 amino acids. The CDR3: CASSPRDFELAGELFF. CDR3 coding DNA: TGTGCCAGCAGCCCTCGGGACTTCGAGCTCGCCGGGGAGCTGTTTTTT.

The chain couples TRBV5-5 to TRBJ1-3, with D perhaps TRBD1 (6 bases). V lost 2 bases to trimming and J lost 3 bases, with 12 bases between them. Per the germline V gene, CDR1 is SGHKS and CDR2 is YYEKEE (reference sequence). This CDR3 comprises 15 residues. The chain's CDR3 is CASSFTGSGGNTIYF. The CDR3 region has the DNA TGTGCCAGCAGCTTTACAGGGTCTGGTGGAAACACCATATATTTT.

There are a few counts of this clonotype. This chain uses TRBV3-1 with TRBJ2-3; D is ambiguous. The CDR3 runs 15 residues. Trimming stripped 3 bases from V and 5 bases from J, with 15 bases between. Germline V CDR1 and CDR2: LGHDT, YNNKEL (reference sequence). CDR3 DNA sequence: TGTGCCAGCAGCCAGGGGTACCTTCAACTAGATACGCAGTATTTT. It is translated as CASSQGYLQLDTQYF.

This clonotype was seen only a few times. V usage is TRBV12-3 or TRBV12-4 and J usage is TRBJ2-2; tentative D call: TRBD1 (6 bases). This CDR3 comprises 16 residues. Trimming stripped 6 bases from V and 0 bases from J, with 14 bases between. The CDR3 sequence: CASRPPGHTNTGELFF. The CDR3 bases are TGTGCCAGCAGACCACCGGGACATACGAACACCGGGGAGCTGTTTTTT.

This chain joins TRBV20-1 and TRBJ2-1; 14 positions match TRBD2. CDR3 length equals 16 residues. Germline lookup yields CDR1 DFQATT and CDR2 SNEGSKA (reference sequence). The CDR3 nucleotides read TGCTGCGCTAGAGGGACTAGCGGGGGTTATTACAATGAGCAGTTCTTC. Encoded protein: CCARGTSGGYYNEQFF.

V is TRBV20-1 and J is TRBJ2-7; D is uncertain. Germline V lookup: CDR1 DFQATT, CDR2 SNEGSKA (reference sequence). This CDR3 has 14 residues. V shed 6 bases and J shed 0 bases, with 15 bases lying between them. The CDR3 is CSAKTPSSSYEQYF. The CDR3 nucleotides read TGCAGTGCAAAGACCCCCTCGAGCTCCTACGAGCAGTACTTC.

This clonotype was observed at least ten times. The chain recombines TRBV18 with TRBJ2-1; 9 nucleotides match TRBD1. V lost 3 bases and J lost 4; bases outside the gene matches: 10. The germline gives CDR1 KGHSH, CDR2 LQKENI. The CDR3 length is 17 residues. The CDR3: CASSPPRDRDRYNEQFF. The CDR3 region has the DNA TGTGCCAGCTCACCCCCCCGGGACAGGGACAGATACAATGAGCAGTTCTTC.

This clonotype was found a few times. This sequence joins TRBV5-4 and TRBJ1-2; TRBD1 might be the D (5 bases). This CDR3 region has 14 residues. The V gene lost 2 bases and the J gene lost 7 bases, with 15 bases spanning the gap. Germline CDR1 SGHNT, CDR2 YYREEE (reference sequence). The CDR3: CASSFRGPGVGYTF. CDR3 coding DNA: TGTGCCAGCAGCTTTCGGGGACCCGGTGTTGGCTACACCTTC.

This clonotype was seen a few times. The rearrangement uses TRBV12-3 or TRBV12-4 and TRBJ1-2; no clear D. The CDR3 totals 14 residues. The ends were cut back, 2 bases at V and 7 bases at J, with 14 bases in the middle. CDR3 loop: CASSLWREVGGYTF. The CDR3, as DNA: TGTGCCAGCAGTTTATGGCGGGAAGTGGGTGGCTACACCTTC.

The V call is TRBV12-3 or TRBV12-4, the J call TRBJ2-7; D is unclear. The CDR3 consists of 12 residues. Trimming stripped 2 bases from V and 3 bases from J, with 5 bases between. CDR3 sequence: CASSLSLYEQYF. CDR3 in DNA: TGTGCCAGCAGTTTATCGCTCTACGAGCAGTACTTC.